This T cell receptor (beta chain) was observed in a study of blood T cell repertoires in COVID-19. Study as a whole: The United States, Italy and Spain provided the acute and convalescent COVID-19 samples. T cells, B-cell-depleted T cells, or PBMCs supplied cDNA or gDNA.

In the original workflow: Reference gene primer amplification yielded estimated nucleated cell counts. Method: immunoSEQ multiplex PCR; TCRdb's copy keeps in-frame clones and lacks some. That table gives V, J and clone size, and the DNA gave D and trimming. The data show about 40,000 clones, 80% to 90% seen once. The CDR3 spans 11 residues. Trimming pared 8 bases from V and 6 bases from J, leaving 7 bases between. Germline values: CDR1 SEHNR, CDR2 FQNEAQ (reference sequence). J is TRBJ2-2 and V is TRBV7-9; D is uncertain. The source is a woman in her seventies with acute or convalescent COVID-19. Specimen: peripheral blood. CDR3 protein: CASRSPGELFF. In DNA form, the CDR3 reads TGTGCCAGCCGAAGCCCCGGGGAGCTGTTTTTT. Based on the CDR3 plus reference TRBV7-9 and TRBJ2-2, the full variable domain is DTGVSQNPRHKITKRGQNVTFRCDPISEHNRLYWYRQTLGQGPEFLTYFQNEAQLEKSRLLSDRFSAERPKGSFSTLEIQRTEQGDSAMYLCASRSPGELFFGEGSRLTVL.